This T cell receptor (beta chain) was captured by sequencing in a study of breast tumors, draining lymph nodes, adjacent tissues. General study points: The data were judged consistent with most tumor T cells coming from lymph node and expanding in tumor. Tumor T cell lymph node origin was a supported hypothesis, not proven. Compared with lymph nodes, tumors were less diverse; compared with nontumor tissue, more.

Breast cancer patients provided tissue from their axillary draining lymph nodes. TCRdb re-derived calls from the multiplex PCR reads in MiXCR, one entry per CDR3 protein. The sample holds about 180,000 distinct CDR3 sequences, roughly 30% seen once. The CDR3 has 17 amino acids. With V trimmed by 2 bases and J by 1 base, 8 bases remained unmatched. CDR1 is KGHSH and CDR2 is LQKENI in the germline V gene. This clonotype was seen more than once but under ten times. Its antigen is unknown. The genes are TRBV18 and TRBJ2-3; TRBD2 matches at 8 bases. The sequenced sample was axillary lymph node tissue. The source is a female donor with breast cancer. Some clones in this sample may be carry-over from other donors' samples. The CDR3, as DNA: TGTGCCAGCTCACCAAGGGGTGCAGCGGGGGGCACAGATACGCAGTATTTT. Translation gives CASSPRGAAGGTDTQYF.